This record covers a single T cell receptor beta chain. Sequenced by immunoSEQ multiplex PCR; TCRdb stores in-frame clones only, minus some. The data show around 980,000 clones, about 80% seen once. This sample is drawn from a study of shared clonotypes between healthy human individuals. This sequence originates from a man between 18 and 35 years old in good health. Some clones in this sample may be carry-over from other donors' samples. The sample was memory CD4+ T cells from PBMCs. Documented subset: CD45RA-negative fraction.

CDR3 amino acids: CASSLNRGEQYF. CDR3 in DNA: TGTGCCAGCAGCCTGAATCGGGGTGAGCAGTACTTC. The chain employs TRBV7-6 and TRBJ2-7, with D possibly TRBD2 on 5 matching bases. Per germline, CDR1 SGHVS and CDR2 FNYEAQ. This CDR3 has 12 amino acids. Trimming took 5 bases from V and 7 from J, leaving 12 bases between them.